This T cell receptor beta chain came from a study of T cell responses to AZD1222 COVID-19 vaccine. Libraries were prepared by immunoSEQ multiplex PCR; TCRdb keeps only in-frame clonotypes and omits some of them. This table has approximately 120,000 clones, about 87% appearing once. The trim removed 3 bases at V and 4 bases at J, leaving 5 bases unmatched. The CDR3 consists of 14 residues. Germline V gene sequence: CDR1 GTSNPN, CDR2 SVGIG (reference sequence). The genes are TRBV30 and TRBJ1-4, with 7 bases matching TRBD1. The source material was peripheral blood, sampled on day 0 of AZD1222 vaccination. The TCR sequence derives from an adult in good health. The CDR3 region is CAWRGTEYNEKLFF. Written as DNA, the CDR3 is TGTGCCTGGAGGGGGACAGAATATAATGAAAAACTGTTTTTT.